This T cell receptor (beta chain) was documented in a study of T cells after posttransplantation cyclophosphamide. The CDR3 spans 13 residues. With 5 bases removed from V and 3 bases from J, the gap between germline ends came to 10 bases. The study's findings and limits: After PTCy, TRB diversity resembled that of CNI/methotrexate controls. Donor-recipient repertoire similarity was low at 1-2 months, rising over year one.

The related graft donor's blood sample was taken on the day of bone marrow donation. TCRdb's table, derived via immunoSEQ multiplex PCR, lists solely in-frame clones and lacks some. This table holds about 30,000 clones with no singletons; the top ten claim more than 4.5%. This clone was found many times. Its antigen is not identified. Sequenced: PBMCs. The chain couples TRBV12-3 or TRBV12-4 to TRBJ1-1; D is uncertain. The TCR originated in a woman under 40 in good health and a related stem cell transplant donor. The CDR3 nucleotides read TGTGCCAGCAGTCGTCCCTCGGACACTGAAGCTTTCTTT. It yields the protein CASSRPSDTEAFF.